The rows below give T cell receptor beta chains drawn from one sample of a study of control samples from healthy donors and cancer patients. Only in-frame clones appear in the TCRdb table, and some are missing; sequencing was by immunoSEQ multiplex PCR. The sample lists 65,000 to 70,000 clones; approximately 84% were seen once. What was sequenced was PBMCs. These TCRs come from a woman aged 45-59 years with lung cancer. Both conserved end residues are part of each CDR3. D genes are given only for firm matches. Not every row has a clone size; where given, it reads once, few, many or a size class.

v_gene	j_gene	d_gene	abundance	CDR3aa	CDR3nt
TRBV6-5	TRBJ1-1	.	once	CASSYEGYTEAFF	TGTGCCAGCAGTTACGAGGGTTACACTGAAGCTTTCTTT
TRBV4-2	TRBJ1-4	.	few	CASSQPKVVTNEKLFF	TGTGCCAGCAGCCAGCCTAAGGTGGTGACTAATGAAAAACTGTTTTTT
TRBV27	TRBJ2-7	.	few	CASSRDFSYEQYF	TGTGCCAGCTCCCGGGACTTCTCCTACGAGCAGTACTTC
TRBV6-5	TRBJ1-1	.	.	CASSTGRTEAFF	TGTGCCAGCAGCACAGGGAGGACTGAAGCTTTCTTT
TRBV6-2/TRBV6-3	TRBJ1-2	TRBD1	.	CASSYSKASPGGVSDGYTF	TGTGCCAGCAGTTACTCGAAGGCGTCGCCAGGGGGCGTCTCCGACGGCTACACCTTC
TRBV2	TRBJ1-6	TRBD1	.	CASSTHSRGQSSYNSPLHF	TGTGCCAGCAGTACCCATTCTAGGGGACAGAGCTCCTATAATTCACCCCTCCACTTT
TRBV7-3	TRBJ2-5	.	.	CASSRQVGETQYF	TGTGCCAGCAGCAGACAGGTGGGGGAGACCCAGTACTTC
TRBV14	TRBJ1-3	.	.	CASSQAGTVSGNTIYF	TGTGCCAGCAGCCAAGCCGGGACCGTCTCTGGAAACACCATATATTTT
TRBV5-1	TRBJ2-7	TRBD1	few	CASSWTGDTYEQYF	TGCGCCAGCAGCTGGACAGGGGATACCTACGAGCAGTACTTC
TRBV3-1/TRBV3-2	TRBJ1-2	TRBD1	.	CASSRTGGIYGYTF	TGTGCCAGCAGCCGGACAGGAGGGATCTATGGCTACACCTTC
TRBV7-6	TRBJ2-7	TRBD1	.	CASTSGQGGEQYF	TGTGCCAGCACCTCGGGACAGGGTGGCGAGCAGTACTTC
TRBV6-5	TRBJ1-1	.	.	CASSYSIHTEAFF	TGTGCCAGCAGTTACTCGATACACACTGAAGCTTTCTTT
TRBV19	TRBJ1-1	.	.	CASRFGGEAFF	TGTGCCAGTAGGTTCGGAGGTGAAGCTTTCTTT
TRBV28	TRBJ2-1	.	.	CASLLREGYNEQFF	TGTGCCAGCCTTTTGCGGGAAGGGTACAATGAGCAGTTCTTC
TRBV5-1	TRBJ1-1	.	.	CASSRRDANTEAFF	TGCGCCAGCAGCCGCCGGGACGCTAACACTGAAGCTTTCTTT
TRBV7-2	TRBJ2-1	.	.	CASSYHRAEQFF	TGTGCCAGCAGCTATCATCGGGCTGAGCAGTTCTTC
TRBV4-1	TRBJ2-3	TRBD2	.	CASSLGGAGVTDTQYF	TGCGCCAGCAGCCTCGGGGGGGCCGGAGTAACAGATACGCAGTATTTT
TRBV30	TRBJ1-6	.	.	CAWSVIRGYSPLHF	TGTGCCTGGAGTGTAATAAGAGGGTACTCACCCCTCCACTTT
TRBV7-2	TRBJ1-2	.	.	CASITRGAIYGYTF	TGTGCCAGCATCACCCGGGGGGCCATCTATGGCTACACCTTC
TRBV4-2	TRBJ1-1	.	.	CASSQASGRLAFF	TGTGCCAGCAGCCAAGCGTCGGGAAGATTAGCTTTCTTT
TRBV10-3	TRBJ1-5	TRBD1	.	CAISETGGYNQPQHF	TGTGCCATCAGTGAGACAGGGGGCTATAATCAGCCCCAGCATTTT
TRBV5-1	TRBJ2-1	TRBD1	.	CASSPQGASYNEQFF	TGCGCCAGCAGCCCACAGGGGGCTTCCTACAATGAGCAGTTCTTC
TRBV27	TRBJ1-1	TRBD1	.	CASSGRTGMNTEAFF	TGTGCCAGCAGTGGAAGGACAGGGATGAACACTGAAGCTTTCTTT
TRBV19	TRBJ2-2	.	.	CASRQGIMAGELFF	TGTGCCAGTCGGCAGGGGATAATGGCCGGGGAGCTGTTTTTT